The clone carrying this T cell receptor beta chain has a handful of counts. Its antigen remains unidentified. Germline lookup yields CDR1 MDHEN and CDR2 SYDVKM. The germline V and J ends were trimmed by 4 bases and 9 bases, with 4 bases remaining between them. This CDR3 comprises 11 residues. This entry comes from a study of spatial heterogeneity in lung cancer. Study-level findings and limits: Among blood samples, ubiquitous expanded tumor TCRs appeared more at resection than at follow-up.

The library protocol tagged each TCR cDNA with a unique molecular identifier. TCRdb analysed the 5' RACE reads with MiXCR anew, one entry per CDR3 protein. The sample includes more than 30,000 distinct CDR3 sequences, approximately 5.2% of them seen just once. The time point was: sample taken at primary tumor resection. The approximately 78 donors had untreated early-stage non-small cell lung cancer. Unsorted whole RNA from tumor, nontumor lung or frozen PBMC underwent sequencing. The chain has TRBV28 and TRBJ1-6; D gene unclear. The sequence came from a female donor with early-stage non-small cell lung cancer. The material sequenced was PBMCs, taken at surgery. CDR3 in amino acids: CASSYSSPLHF. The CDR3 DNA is TGTGCCAGCAGTTACAGTTCACCCCTCCACTTT.